The clone carrying this T cell receptor (beta chain) was counted a few times. What it binds is unknown. The sample comes from a study of T cell repertoires in cytomegalovirus infection. Study as a whole: Shared public TCR beta signatures pointed to both CMV infection and a matching HLA type.

General study points: The ex vivo response was dominated by HLA-C-restricted CMV-specific TCR beta clonotypes.

Germline V CDR1 and CDR2: MNHEY, SMNVEV (reference sequence). V was pared by 4 bases and J by 0 bases, with 13 bases of the junction left unmatched. The CDR3 has 19 residues. TCRdb independently ran MiXCR on the reads; one entry per CDR3 protein. The sample has some 700,000 distinct CDR3 sequences, less than 40% seen once. The chain employs TRBV27 and TRBJ2-1; 9 bases are a match to TRBD1. The source of this sequence is a human donor in good health (CMV status not recorded). Some clones in this sample may be carry-over from other donors' samples. The specimen sequenced was PBMCs. In DNA, the CDR3 is TGTGCCAGCAGTTATTACAGGGGGCTCTACCAGAGCTCCTACAATGAGCAGTTCTTC. Protein sequence: CASSYYRGLYQSSYNEQFF.